The clone carrying this T cell receptor beta chain was seen more than once but under ten times. V was trimmed by 5 bases and J by 0 bases, leaving 11 bases between them. This CDR3 contains 15 residues. Germline V gene lookup returns CDR1 LNHDA and CDR2 SQIVND (reference sequence). The record originates from a study of T-cell memory formation after mild COVID-19. Study context: Among the donors, TCR clusters were largely specific to each donor.

TCRdb redid the calling of the 5' RACE reads with MiXCR, one entry per CDR3 protein. The table lists about 320,000 distinct CDR3 sequences, around 15% of them singletons. J is TRBJ2-1 and V is TRBV19, with no clear D. This TCR was sampled from a man between 18 and 29 years old who had mild COVID-19 (a few samples of this study predate the infection). Cell type and time point are not known. The sequenced sample consisted of PBMCs or a T cell subset sorted from them (not recorded which). DNA of the CDR3: TGTGCCAGTAGTGCACAAACGTACTCCTACAATGAGCAGTTCTTC. It yields the protein CASSAQTYSYNEQFF.